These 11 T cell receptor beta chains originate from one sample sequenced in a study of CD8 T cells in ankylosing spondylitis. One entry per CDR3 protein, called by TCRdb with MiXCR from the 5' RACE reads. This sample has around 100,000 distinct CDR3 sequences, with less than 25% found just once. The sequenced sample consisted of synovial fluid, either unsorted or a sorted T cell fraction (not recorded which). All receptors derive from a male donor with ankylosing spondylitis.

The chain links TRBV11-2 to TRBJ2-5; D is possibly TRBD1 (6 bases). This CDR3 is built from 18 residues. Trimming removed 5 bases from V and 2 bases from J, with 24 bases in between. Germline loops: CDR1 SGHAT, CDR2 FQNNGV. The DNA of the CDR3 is TGTGCCAGCAGCCTCAAGATACAGGGCCCCACCGTACAAGAGACCCAGTACTTC. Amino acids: CASSLKIQGPTVQETQYF.

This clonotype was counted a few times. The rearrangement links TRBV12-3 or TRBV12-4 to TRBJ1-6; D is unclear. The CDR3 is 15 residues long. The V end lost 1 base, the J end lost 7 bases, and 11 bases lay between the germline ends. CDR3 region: CASSLGYSFNSPLHF. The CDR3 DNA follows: TGTGCCAGCAGTTTAGGGTATAGCTTCAATTCACCCCTCCACTTT.

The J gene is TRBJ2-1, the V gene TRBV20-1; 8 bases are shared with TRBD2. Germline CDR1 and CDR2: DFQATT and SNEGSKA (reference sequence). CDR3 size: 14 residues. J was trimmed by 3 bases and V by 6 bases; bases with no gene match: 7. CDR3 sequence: CSAESGSDYNEQFF. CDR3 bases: TGCAGTGCCGAAAGCGGGAGCGACTACAATGAGCAGTTCTTC.

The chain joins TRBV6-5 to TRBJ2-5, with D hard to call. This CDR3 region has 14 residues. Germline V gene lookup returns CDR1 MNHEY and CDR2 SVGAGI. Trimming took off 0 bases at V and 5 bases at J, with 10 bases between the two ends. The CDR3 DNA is TGTGCCAGCAGTTACTCTCGTAGGGTGGAGACCCAGTACTTC. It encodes CASSYSRRVETQYF.

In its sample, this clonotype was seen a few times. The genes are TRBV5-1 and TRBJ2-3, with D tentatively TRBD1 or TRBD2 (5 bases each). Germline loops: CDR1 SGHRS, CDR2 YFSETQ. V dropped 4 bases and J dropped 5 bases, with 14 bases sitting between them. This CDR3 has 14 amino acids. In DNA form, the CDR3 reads TGCGCCAGCAGCCTGGGGACGGTAGGAGATACGCAGTATTTT. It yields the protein CASSLGTVGDTQYF.

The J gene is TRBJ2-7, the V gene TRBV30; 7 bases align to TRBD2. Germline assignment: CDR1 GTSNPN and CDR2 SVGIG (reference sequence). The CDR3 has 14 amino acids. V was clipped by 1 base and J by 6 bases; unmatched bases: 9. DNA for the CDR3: TGTGCCTGGAGTGGAAGGACTAGTCGGGGCGAGCAGTACTTC. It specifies CAWSGRTSRGEQYF. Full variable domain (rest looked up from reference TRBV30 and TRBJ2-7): SQTIHQWPATLVQPVGSPLSLECTVEGTSNPNLYWYRQAAGRGLQLLFYSVGIGQISSEVPQNLSASRPQDRQFILSSKKLLLSDSGFYLCAWSGRTSRGEQYFGPGTRLTVT.

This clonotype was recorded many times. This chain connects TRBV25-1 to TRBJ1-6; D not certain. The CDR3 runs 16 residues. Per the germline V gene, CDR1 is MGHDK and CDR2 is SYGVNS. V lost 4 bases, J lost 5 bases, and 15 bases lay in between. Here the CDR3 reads CASSGRSAADNSPLHF. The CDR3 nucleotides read TGTGCCAGCAGTGGACGGAGTGCGGCCGATAATTCACCCCTCCACTTT.

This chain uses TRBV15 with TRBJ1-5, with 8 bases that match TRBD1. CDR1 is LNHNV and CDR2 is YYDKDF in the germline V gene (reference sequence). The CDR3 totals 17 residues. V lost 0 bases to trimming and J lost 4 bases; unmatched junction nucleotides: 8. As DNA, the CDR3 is TGTGCCACCAGCAGAGATGGTTTACAGGGGGGAAATCAGCCCCAGCATTTT. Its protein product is CATSRDGLQGGNQPQHF.

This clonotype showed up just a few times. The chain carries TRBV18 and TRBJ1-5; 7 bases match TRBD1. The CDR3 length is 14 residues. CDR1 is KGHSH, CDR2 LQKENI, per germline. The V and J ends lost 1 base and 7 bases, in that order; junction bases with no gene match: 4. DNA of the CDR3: TGTGCCAGCTCACCACAAGGGGGCCGGCAGCCCCAGCATTTT. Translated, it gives CASSPQGGRQPQHF.

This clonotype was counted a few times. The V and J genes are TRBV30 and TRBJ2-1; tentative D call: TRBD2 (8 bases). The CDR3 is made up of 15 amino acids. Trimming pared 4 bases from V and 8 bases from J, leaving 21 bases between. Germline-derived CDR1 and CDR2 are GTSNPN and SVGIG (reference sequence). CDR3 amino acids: CAWIRPGLGGHEQFF. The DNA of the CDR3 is TGTGCCTGGATCAGACCGGGACTAGGGGGCCATGAGCAGTTCTTC.

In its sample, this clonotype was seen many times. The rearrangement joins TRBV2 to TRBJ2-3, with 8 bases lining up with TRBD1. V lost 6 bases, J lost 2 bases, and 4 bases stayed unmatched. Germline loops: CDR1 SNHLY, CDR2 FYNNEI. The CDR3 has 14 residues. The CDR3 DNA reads TGTGCCAGCAGATGGACAGGGAACACAGATACGCAGTATTTT. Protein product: CASRWTGNTDTQYF.